This is a list of T cell receptor beta chains from one sample in a study of shared clonotypes between healthy human individuals. TCRdb keeps only in-frame clones here, not all; method: immunoSEQ multiplex PCR. The sample has about 1 million clones; around three quarters are singletons. The material sequenced was memory CD4+ T cells from PBMCs. The receptors shown here come from a young man in good health. Some clones in this sample may be carry-over from other donors' samples. Each CDR3 is given with its conserved first and last residue. A D gene is named only where the DNA matches it firmly. Part of the rows lack a size; the others show once, few, many or a class for expanded clones.

J gene | clone size | V gene | D gene | CDR3 DNA | CDR3 protein
TRBJ2-2 | NA | TRBV5-8 | TRBD2 | TGTGCCAGCGGCCTAGCGGGAGAGGACACCGGGGAGCTGTTTTTT | CASGLAGEDTGELFF
TRBJ2-5 | NA | TRBV6-1 | TRBD2 | TGTGCCAGCAGAGCGGGACTAGCGGGAAAAGAGACCCAGTACTTC | CASRAGLAGKETQYF
TRBJ2-5 | few | TRBV5-4 | NA | TGTGCCAGCAGCTTGGAGCGGGTCGGGCGCGTGACCCAGTACTTC | CASSLERVGRVTQYF
TRBJ2-7 | NA | TRBV9 | TRBD2 | TGTGCCAGCAGCCCAGGACTAGCCAGCTACGAGCAGTACTTC | CASSPGLASYEQYF
TRBJ2-1 | NA | TRBV18 | TRBD2 | TGTGCCAGCTCACCAGCTTCTGGAACTAGCGGGAGAGTCTACAATGAGCAGTTCTTC | CASSPASGTSGRVYNEQFF
TRBJ1-5 | NA | TRBV21-1 | NA | TGTGCCAGCAGCAAAGAGAAAGAGGGTTGGCCCCAGCATTTT | CASSKEKEGWPQHF
TRBJ1-4 | few | TRBV20-1 | NA | TGCAGTGCTAGCCCCACGGAAAAACTGTTTTTT | CSASPTEKLFF
TRBJ2-2 | NA | TRBV7-9 | NA | TGTGCCAGCGGCCGGCCGGCCGGGCACACCGGGGAGCTGTTTTTT | CASGRPAGHTGELFF
TRBJ2-5 | NA | TRBV2 | NA | TGTGCCACCTCCGCGGGCTTAGGGGAGACCCAGTACTTC | CATSAGLGETQYF
TRBJ2-2 | once | TRBV9 | NA | TGTGCCAGCAGCCTCCTTCGGGGCACCGGGGAGCTGTTTTTT | CASSLLRGTGELFF
TRBJ2-1 | NA | TRBV28 | NA | TGTGCCAGCAGTTTACGGGGCTTTACATATGAGCAGTTCTTC | CASSLRGFTYEQFF
TRBJ1-4 | once | TRBV19 | TRBD1 | TGTGCCAGTAGTCGACCCGGGACAGTCAATGAAAAACTGTTTTTT | CASSRPGTVNEKLFF
TRBJ2-1 | NA | TRBV2 | TRBD2 | TGTGCCAGCAGTGATGGGCTAGCGGGATCCCATGAGCAGTTCTTC | CASSDGLAGSHEQFF
TRBJ1-2 | NA | TRBV5-8 | NA | TGTGCCAGCAGCTTTCCAGGGGCTTTGGATGGCTACACCTTC | CASSFPGALDGYTF
TRBJ2-2 | NA | TRBV7-3 | NA | TGTGCCAGCAGCCCCTACCCGAGATACACCGGGGAGCTGTTTTTT | CASSPYPRYTGELFF
TRBJ2-7 | NA | TRBV7-9 | NA | TGTGCCAGCAGCCCGTCAGGGGTAGGGACATACGAGCAGTACTTC | CASSPSGVGTYEQYF
TRBJ2-5 | NA | TRBV7-7 | NA | TGTGCCAGCAGCTTAGAGGCGGGATTACAAGAGACCCAGTACTTC | CASSLEAGLQETQYF
TRBJ2-1 | NA | TRBV7-8 | NA | TGTGCCAGCAGCTTATCGGCTAGCTCCTACAATGAGCAGTTCTTC | CASSLSASSYNEQFF
TRBJ1-5 | NA | TRBV14 | NA | TGTGCCAGCAGCACATCCAGGGAGCAGCCCCAGCATTTT | CASSTSREQPQHF